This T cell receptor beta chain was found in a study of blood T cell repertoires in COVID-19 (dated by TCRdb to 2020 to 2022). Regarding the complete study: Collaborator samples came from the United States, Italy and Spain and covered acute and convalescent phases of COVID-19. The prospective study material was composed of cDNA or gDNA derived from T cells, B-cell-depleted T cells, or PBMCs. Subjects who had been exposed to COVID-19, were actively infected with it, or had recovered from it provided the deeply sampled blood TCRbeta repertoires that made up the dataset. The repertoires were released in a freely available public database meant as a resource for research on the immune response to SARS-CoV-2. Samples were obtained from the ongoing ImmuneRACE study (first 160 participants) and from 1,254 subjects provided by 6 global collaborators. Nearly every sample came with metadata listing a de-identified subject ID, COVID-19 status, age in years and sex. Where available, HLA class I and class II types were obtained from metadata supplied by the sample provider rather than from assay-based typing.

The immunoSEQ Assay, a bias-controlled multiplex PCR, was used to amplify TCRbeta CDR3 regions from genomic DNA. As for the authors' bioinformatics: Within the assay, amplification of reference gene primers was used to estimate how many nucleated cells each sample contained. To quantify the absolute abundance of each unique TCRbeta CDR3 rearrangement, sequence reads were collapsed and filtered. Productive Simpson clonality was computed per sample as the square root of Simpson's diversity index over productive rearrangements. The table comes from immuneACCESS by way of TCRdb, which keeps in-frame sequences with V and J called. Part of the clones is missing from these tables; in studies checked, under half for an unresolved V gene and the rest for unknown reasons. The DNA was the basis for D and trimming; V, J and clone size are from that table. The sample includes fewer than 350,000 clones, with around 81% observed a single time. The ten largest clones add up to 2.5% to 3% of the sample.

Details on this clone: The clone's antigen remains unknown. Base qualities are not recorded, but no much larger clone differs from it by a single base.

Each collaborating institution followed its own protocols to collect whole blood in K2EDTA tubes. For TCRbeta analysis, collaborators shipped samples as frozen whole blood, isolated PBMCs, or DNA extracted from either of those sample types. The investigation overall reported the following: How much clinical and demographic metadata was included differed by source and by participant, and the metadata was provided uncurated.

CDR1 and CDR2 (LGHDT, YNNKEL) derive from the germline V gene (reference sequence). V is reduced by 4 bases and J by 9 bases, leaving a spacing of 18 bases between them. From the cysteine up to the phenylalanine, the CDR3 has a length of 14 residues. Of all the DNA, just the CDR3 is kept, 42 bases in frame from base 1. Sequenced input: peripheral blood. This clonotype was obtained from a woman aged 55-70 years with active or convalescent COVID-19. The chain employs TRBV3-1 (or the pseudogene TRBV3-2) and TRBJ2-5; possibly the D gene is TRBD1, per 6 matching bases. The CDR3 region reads CASSPQGSMRSQYF. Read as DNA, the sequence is TGTGCCAGCAGCCCCCAGGGGAGTATGAGATCCCAGTACTTC.